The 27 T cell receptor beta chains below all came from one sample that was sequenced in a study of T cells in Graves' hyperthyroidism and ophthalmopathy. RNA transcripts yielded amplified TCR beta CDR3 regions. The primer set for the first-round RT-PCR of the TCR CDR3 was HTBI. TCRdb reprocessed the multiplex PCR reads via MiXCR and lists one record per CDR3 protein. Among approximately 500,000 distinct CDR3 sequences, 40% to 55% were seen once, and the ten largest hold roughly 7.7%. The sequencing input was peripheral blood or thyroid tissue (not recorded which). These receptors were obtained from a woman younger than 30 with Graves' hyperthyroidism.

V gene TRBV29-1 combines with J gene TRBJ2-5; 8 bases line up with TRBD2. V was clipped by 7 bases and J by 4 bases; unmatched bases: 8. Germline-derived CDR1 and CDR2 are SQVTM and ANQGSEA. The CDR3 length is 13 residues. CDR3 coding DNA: TGCAGCGACACCGGGACTAGATCAGAGACCCAGTACTTC. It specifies CSDTGTRSETQYF.

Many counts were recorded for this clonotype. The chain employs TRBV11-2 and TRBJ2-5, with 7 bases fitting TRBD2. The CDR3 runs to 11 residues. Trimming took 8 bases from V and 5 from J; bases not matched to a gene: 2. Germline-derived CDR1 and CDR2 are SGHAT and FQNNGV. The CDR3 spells CASVGRETQYF. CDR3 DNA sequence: TGTGCCAGCGTCGGGAGGGAGACCCAGTACTTC.

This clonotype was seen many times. In DNA, the CDR3 is TGTGCCAGCAGCTCCCAGGTTGGGAGCCGCAACTATGGCTACACCTTC. It translates to CASSSQVGSRNYGYTF. This rearrangement joins TRBV7-8 to TRBJ1-2; D is undetermined. The V end lost 4 bases, the J end lost 2 bases, and 17 bases lay between the germline ends. CDR1 and CDR2 from the germline V gene are SGHVS and FQNEAQ. The CDR3 consists of 16 residues.

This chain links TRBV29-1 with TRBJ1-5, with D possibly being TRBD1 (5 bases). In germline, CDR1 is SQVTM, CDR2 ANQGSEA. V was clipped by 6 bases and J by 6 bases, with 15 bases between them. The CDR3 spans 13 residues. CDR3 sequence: CSVPGQGFQPQHF. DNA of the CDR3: TGCAGCGTACCGGGGCAGGGTTTTCAGCCCCAGCATTTT. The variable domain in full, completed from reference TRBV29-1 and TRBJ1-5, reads SAVISQKPSRDICQRGTSLTIQCQVDSQVTMMFWYRQQPGQSLTLIATANQGSEATYESGFVIDKFPISRPNLTFSTLTVSNMSPEDSSIYLCSVPGQGFQPQHFGDGTRLSIL.

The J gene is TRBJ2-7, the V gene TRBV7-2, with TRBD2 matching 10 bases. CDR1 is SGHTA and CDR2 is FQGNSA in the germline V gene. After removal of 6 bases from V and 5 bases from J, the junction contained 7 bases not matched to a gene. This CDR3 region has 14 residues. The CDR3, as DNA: TGTGCCAGCAGTCGAGAAGCGGGAGGGGACGAGCAGTACTTC. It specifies CASSREAGGDEQYF.

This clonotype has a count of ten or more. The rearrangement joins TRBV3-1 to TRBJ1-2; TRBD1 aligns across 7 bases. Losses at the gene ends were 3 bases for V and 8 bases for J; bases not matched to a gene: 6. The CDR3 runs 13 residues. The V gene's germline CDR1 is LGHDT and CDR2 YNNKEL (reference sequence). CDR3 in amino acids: CASSQGQSAGYTF. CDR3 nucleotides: TGTGCCAGCAGCCAGGGACAGTCGGCCGGCTACACCTTC. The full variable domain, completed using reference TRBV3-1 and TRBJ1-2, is DTAVSQTPKYLVTQMGNDKSIKCEQNLGHDTMYWYKQDSKKFLKIMFSYNNKELIINETVPNRFSPKSPDKAHLNLHINSLELGDSAVYFCASSQGQSAGYTFGSGTRLTVV.

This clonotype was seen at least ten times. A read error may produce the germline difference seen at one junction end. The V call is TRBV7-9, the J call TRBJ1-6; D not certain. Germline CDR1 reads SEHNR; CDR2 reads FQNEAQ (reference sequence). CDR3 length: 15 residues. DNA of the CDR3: TGTGCCAGCAGCTCCGCCGGGCCCTACAATTCACCCCTCCACTTT. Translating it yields CASSSAGPYNSPLHF. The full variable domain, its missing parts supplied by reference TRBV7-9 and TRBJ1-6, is DTGVSQNPRHKITKRGQNVTFRCDPISEHNRLYWYRQTLGQGPEFLTYFQNEAQLEKSRLLSDRFSAERPKGSFSTLEIQRTEQGDSAMYLCASSSAGPYNSPLHFGNGTRLTVT.

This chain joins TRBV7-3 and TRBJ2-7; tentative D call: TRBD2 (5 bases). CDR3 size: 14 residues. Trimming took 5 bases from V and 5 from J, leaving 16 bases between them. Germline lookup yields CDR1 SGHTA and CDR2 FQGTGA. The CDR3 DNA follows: TGTGCCAGCAGCCAACGTGGGCTGGAGGACGAGCAGTACTTC. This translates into CASSQRGLEDEQYF. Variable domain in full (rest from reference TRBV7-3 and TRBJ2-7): GAGVSQTPSNKVTEKGKYVELRCDPISGHTALYWYRQSLGQGPEFLIYFQGTGAADDSGLPNDRFFAVRPEGSVSTLKIQRTERGDSAVYLCASSQRGLEDEQYFGPGTRLTVT.

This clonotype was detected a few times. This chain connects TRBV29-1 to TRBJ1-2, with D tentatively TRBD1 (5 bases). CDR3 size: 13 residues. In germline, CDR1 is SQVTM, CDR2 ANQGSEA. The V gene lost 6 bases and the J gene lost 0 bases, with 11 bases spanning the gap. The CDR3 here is CSVAMGANYGYTF. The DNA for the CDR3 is TGCAGCGTAGCTATGGGGGCTAACTATGGCTACACCTTC.

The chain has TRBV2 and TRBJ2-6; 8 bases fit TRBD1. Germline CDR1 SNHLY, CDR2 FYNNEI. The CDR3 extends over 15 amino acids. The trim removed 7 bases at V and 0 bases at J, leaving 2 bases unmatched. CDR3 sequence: CASTTGGSGANVLTF. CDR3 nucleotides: TGTGCCAGCACCACAGGGGGCTCTGGGGCCAACGTCCTGACTTTC.

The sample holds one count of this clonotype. This CDR3 reads CSARDSSRDLNYEQYF. DNA of the CDR3: TGCAGTGCTAGAGATTCGAGCAGGGACTTAAACTACGAGCAGTACTTC. The V and J genes are TRBV20-1 and TRBJ2-7, with a weak D call TRBD2 (6 bases). The CDR3 sequence is 16 residues long. V was pared by 0 bases and J by 3 bases, with 18 bases between. The germline V gene has CDR1 DFQATT and CDR2 SNEGSKA (reference sequence).

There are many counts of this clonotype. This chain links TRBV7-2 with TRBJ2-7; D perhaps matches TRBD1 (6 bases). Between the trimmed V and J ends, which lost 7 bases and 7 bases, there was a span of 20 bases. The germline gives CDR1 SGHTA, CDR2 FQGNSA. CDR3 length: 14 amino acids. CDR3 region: CASTGSTGQGEQYF. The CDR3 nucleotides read TGTGCCAGCACAGGTTCGACAGGCCAGGGGGAGCAGTACTTC.

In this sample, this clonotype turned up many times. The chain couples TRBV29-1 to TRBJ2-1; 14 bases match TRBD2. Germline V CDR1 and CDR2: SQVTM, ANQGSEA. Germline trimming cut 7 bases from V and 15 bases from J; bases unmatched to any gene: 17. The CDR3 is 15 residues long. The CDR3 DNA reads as TGCAGCGACCTTAATCCGGGACTAGCGGGAGCGGTCCGGTTCTTC. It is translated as CSDLNPGLAGAVRFF.

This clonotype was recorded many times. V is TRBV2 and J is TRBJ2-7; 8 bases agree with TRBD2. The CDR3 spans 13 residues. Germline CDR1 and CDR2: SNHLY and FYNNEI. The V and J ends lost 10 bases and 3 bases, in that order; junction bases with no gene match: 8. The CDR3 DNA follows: TGTGCCACCGAGGCGGGAGGTAGCTACGAGCAGTACTTC. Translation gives CATEAGGSYEQYF.

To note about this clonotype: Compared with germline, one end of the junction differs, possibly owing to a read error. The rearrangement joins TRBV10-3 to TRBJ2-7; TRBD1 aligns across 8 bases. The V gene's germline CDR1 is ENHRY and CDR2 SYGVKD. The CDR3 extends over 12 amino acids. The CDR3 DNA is TGTGCCATCAGTGGCGGACAGGGACTCTCGTTCTTC. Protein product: CAISGGQGLSFF.

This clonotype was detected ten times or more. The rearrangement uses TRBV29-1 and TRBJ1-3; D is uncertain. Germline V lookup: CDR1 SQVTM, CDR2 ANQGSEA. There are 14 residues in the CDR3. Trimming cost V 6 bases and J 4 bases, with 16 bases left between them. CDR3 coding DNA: TGCAGCGTCGCCCCCGCTGGGCTAGGAAACACCATATATTTT. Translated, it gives CSVAPAGLGNTIYF.

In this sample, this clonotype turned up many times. CDR3 sequence (DNA): TGTGCCAGCAGGCGAGGGGCCGGGGAGCTGTTTTTT. This translates into CASRRGAGELFF. This sequence joins TRBV7-6 and TRBJ2-2, with D perhaps given as TRBD1 or TRBD2 (5 bases each). V gave up 6 bases and J gave up 6 bases, with 8 bases separating them. Germline V CDR1 and CDR2: SGHVS, FNYEAQ. The CDR3 has 12 residues.

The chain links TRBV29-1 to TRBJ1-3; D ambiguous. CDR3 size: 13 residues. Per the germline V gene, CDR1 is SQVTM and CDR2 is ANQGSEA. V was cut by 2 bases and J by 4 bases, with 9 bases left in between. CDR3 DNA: TGCAGCGTTGAAAAGGGAGTCGGAAACACCATATATTTT. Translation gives CSVEKGVGNTIYF.

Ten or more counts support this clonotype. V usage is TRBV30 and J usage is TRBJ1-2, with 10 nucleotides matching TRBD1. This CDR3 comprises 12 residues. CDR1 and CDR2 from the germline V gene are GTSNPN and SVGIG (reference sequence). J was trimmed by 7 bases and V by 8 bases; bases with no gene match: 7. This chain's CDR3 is CAKDRGAIGYTF. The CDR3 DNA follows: TGTGCCAAGGACAGGGGGGCGATTGGCTACACCTTC.

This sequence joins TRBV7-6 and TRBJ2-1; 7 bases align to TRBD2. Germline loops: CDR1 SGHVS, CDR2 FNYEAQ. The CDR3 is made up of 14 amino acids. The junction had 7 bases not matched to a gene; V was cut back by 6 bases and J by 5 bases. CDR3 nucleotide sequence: TGTGCCAGCAGTTTGTCTGCGGGGGACAATGAGCAGTTCTTC. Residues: CASSLSAGDNEQFF.

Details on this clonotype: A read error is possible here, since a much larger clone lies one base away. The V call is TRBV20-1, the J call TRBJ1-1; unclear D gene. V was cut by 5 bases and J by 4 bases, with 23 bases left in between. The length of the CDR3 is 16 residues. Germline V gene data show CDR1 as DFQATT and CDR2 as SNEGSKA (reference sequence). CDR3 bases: TGCAGTGCTTTCAAAACGAACCCCCTCATGAGCACTGAAGCTTTCTTT. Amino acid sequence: CSAFKTNPLMSTEAFF.

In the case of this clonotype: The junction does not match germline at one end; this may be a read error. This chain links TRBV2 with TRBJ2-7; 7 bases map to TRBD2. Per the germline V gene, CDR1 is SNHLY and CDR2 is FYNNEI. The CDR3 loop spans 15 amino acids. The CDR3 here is CASTLEASGYYEQCF. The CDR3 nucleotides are TGTGCCAGCACACTGGAGGCTAGCGGATACTACGAGCAGTGCTTC.

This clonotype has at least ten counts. CDR3: CASSGRTYGYTF. CDR3 nucleotide sequence: TGTGCCAGCAGCGGTAGAACTTATGGCTACACCTTC. This chain uses TRBV11-2 with TRBJ1-2; no definite D call. The CDR3 has 12 residues. With 5 bases removed from V and 5 bases from J, the gap between germline ends came to 9 bases. Germline V CDR1 and CDR2: SGHAT, FQNNGV.

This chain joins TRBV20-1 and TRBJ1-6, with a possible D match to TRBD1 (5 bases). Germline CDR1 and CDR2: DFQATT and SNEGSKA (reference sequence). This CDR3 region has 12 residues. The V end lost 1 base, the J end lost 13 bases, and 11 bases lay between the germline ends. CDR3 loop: CSARGGFGPLHF. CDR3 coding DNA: TGCAGTGCTAGAGGGGGGTTCGGGCCCCTCCACTTT.

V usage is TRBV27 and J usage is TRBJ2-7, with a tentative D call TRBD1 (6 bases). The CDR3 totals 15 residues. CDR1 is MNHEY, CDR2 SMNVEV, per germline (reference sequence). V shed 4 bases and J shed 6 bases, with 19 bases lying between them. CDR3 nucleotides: TGTGCCAGCAGTTCCCCGGGACACCCCTCGGGCGAGCAGTACTTC. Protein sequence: CASSSPGHPSGEQYF.

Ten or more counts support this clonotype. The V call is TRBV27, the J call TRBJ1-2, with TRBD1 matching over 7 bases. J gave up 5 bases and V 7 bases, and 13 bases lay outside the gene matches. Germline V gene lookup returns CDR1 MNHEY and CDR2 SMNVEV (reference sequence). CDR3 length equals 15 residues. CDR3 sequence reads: CASKEVQGGVYGYTF. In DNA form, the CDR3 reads TGTGCCAGCAAGGAGGTTCAAGGGGGCGTTTATGGCTACACCTTC.

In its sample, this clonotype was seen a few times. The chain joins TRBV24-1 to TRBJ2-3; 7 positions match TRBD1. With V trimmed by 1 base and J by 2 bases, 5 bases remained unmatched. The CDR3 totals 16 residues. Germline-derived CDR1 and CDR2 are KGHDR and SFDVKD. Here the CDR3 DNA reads TGTGCCACCAGTGATTTCAAGGGGGCGAACACAGATACGCAGTATTTT. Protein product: CATSDFKGANTDTQYF.